This TCR beta chain was sequenced during a study of CD8+CD57+ T cells in acquired aplastic anemia. Findings and limits, study-wide: Patients had approximately 30 CD8+ CDR3 sequences in common with controls (the shared set).

On this clonotype itself: Its antigen is unidentified.

Germline V gene lookup returns CDR1 SGHRS and CDR2 YFSETQ. V was clipped by 5 bases and J by 8 bases; unmatched bases: 6. This CDR3 is 12 amino acids long. The template for TCR beta VDJ and CDR3 sequence profiling was genomic DNA. TCRdb fed the reads into MiXCR, producing one record per CDR3 protein. The table has around 250,000 distinct CDR3 sequences, 50% to 70% seen once. The genes are TRBV5-1 and TRBJ1-1, with 7 nucleotides matching TRBD1. The source is a human donor with severe aplastic anemia or a healthy control (not recorded which). Sample: sorted CD4+, CD8+, or CD8+CD57+ T cells (not recorded which) from PBMCs. The CDR3, as DNA: TGCGCCAGCAGTAGGACAGGCGTAGAAGCTTTCTTT. Protein product: CASSRTGVEAFF.